These 9 T cell receptor beta chains share one sample of origin, sequenced in a study of a mutant IDH1 vaccine in newly diagnosed glioma. Which antigens these TCRs recognize remains unknown. Time point denoted: week 23, last vaccination. Vaccination used 300 ug of mutant IDH1 20-mer peptide per dose, with topical imiquimod. Profiled with immunoSEQ multiplex PCR; TCRdb holds only in-frame clones, not every one. The table shows around 55,000 clones, with around 80% occurring only once. Material: PBMCs, obtained from a glioma patient whose treatment included an IDH1 peptide vaccine. The receptors shown here come from a man aged 40-49 years with glioma.

The V call is TRBV5-4, the J call TRBJ2-5; D perhaps matches TRBD1 (6 bases). Trimming stripped 4 bases from V and 3 bases from J, with 16 bases between. Germline loops: CDR1 SGHNT, CDR2 YYREEE (reference sequence). The length of the CDR3 is 15 residues. DNA of the CDR3: TGTGCCAGCAGCCCCACCGGACAGCCAGAAGAGACCCAGTACTTC. Protein product: CASSPTGQPEETQYF. The full variable domain, rest sourced from reference TRBV5-4 and TRBJ2-5, is ETGVTQSPTHLIKTRGQQVTLRCSSQSGHNTVSWYQQALGQGPQFIFQYYREEENGRGNFPPRFSGLQFPNYSSELNVNALELDDSALYLCASSPTGQPEETQYFGPGTRLLVL.

The chain is built from TRBV5-1 and TRBJ1-6, with no clear D. The germline V gene encodes CDR1 SGHRS and CDR2 YFSETQ. V lost 0 bases, J lost 5 bases, and 12 bases lay in between. This CDR3 has 16 residues. The CDR3 sequence is CASSLDPQGNNSPLHF. In DNA form, the CDR3 reads TGCGCCAGCAGCTTGGACCCGCAAGGAAATAATTCACCCCTCCACTTT.

The CDR3 coding sequence is TGTGCCAGCAGCTTGGGGTTGAGTTACGGAACCCTTGGGGGGGAGCAGTACTTC. Amino acid sequence: CASSLGLSYGTLGGEQYF. The chain links TRBV13 to TRBJ2-7; D possibly corresponds to TRBD2 (6 bases). V was shortened by 3 bases and J by 7 bases, with 28 bases between the two germline ends. The germline CDR1 and CDR2 sequences are PRHDT and FYEKMQ (reference sequence). The CDR3 sequence is 18 residues long.

The CDR3 protein is CASSPSTRINGYTF. CDR3 bases: TGTGCCAGCAGTCCCTCCACAAGGATCAATGGCTACACCTTC. The rearrangement uses TRBV6-1 and TRBJ1-2; the D is unclear. The CDR3 length is 14 residues. V gave up 5 bases and J gave up 6 bases, with 16 bases separating them. The germline gives CDR1 MNHNS, CDR2 SASEGT.

The chain uses TRBV6-1 and TRBJ1-6, with D perhaps matching TRBD1 (6 bases). Trimming left V 6 bases short and J 3 bases short, with 21 bases between. The CDR3 runs to 18 residues. The germline gives CDR1 MNHNS, CDR2 SASEGT. The CDR3 nucleotides read TGTGCCAGCAGAGAACAGGACAGAAAGGGCCTCTATAATTCACCCCTCCACTTT. Its protein product is CASREQDRKGLYNSPLHF.

The chain joins TRBV6-5 to TRBJ2-7, with a weak D call TRBD1 (6 bases). Germline CDR1 reads MNHEY; CDR2 reads SVGAGI. The CDR3 loop spans 14 amino acids. Deletions cut 5 bases from V and 2 bases from J, with 13 bases between. The CDR3 region is CASSGKGQPYEQYF. The CDR3 DNA sequence: TGTGCCAGCAGTGGGAAAGGACAGCCCTACGAGCAGTACTTC.

This chain connects TRBV7-9 to TRBJ1-4; D perhaps matches TRBD1 (5 bases). The CDR3 is 15 amino acids. V was shortened by 5 bases and J by 3 bases, with 13 bases between the two germline ends. Germline values: CDR1 SEHNR, CDR2 FQNEAQ (reference sequence). In DNA form, the CDR3 reads TGTGCCAGCAGCCCCCCCGGGGCTGCTAATGAAAAACTGTTTTTT. Its translation: CASSPPGAANEKLFF.

This chain connects TRBV6-6 to TRBJ1-6; no firm D call. The V end lost 2 bases, the J end lost 8 bases, and 10 bases lay between the germline ends. The germline gives CDR1 MNHNY, CDR2 SVGAGI (reference sequence). CDR3 length: 14 amino acids. The CDR3 sequence: CASSYGQPHSPLHF. The CDR3 DNA reads TGTGCCAGCAGTTACGGGCAGCCTCATTCACCCCTCCACTTT.

The V call is TRBV5-1, the J call TRBJ2-7, with 9 bases fitting TRBD2. V lost 6 bases, J lost 7 bases, and 17 bases stayed unmatched. The germline gives CDR1 SGHRS, CDR2 YFSETQ. This CDR3 comprises 16 residues. This CDR3 is CASTSRASGDPYEQYF. Here the CDR3 DNA reads TGCGCCAGCACCTCCAGGGCTAGCGGGGACCCTTATGAGCAGTACTTC.